This TCR beta chain came from a study of cytomegalovirus exposure and HLA in healthy donors. Unmatched junction bases numbered 4, after V lost 0 bases and J lost 2 bases. Germline CDR1 WNHNN, CDR2 SYGVQD (reference sequence). This CDR3 has 15 amino acids. The PCR was carried out with 60 Vbeta primers and 13 Jbeta primers. Produced via immunoSEQ multiplex PCR; TCRdb's table is partial and in-frame only. The sample gives about 170,000 clones, about 76% of which show up once; approximately 5.6% is in the top ten. The material sequenced was PBMCs. The V and J genes are TRBV10-1 and TRBJ2-7; TRBD1 aligns across 7 bases. The source is a woman aged 18-29 years in good health and CMV-seropositive. The CDR3 nucleotides read TGCGCCAGCAGTGAGTCTCGGACAGGTGCCTACGAGCAGTACTTC. This gives the protein CASSESRTGAYEQYF.